One sample yielded the 5 T cell receptor beta chains listed below, sequenced in a study of PD-L1 blockade in urothelial cancer. Documented time point: pretreatment peripheral blood. TCRdb's copy holds only in-frame clones and misses some; the assay was immunoSEQ multiplex PCR. The table shows about 63,000 clones, with more than 80% occurring only once. The sequencing used PBMCs, collected around atezolizumab (anti-PD-L1) treatment. The source of these receptors is a man aged 65-85 years with urothelial cancer.

The chain carries TRBV5-4 and TRBJ1-1; maybe TRBD1 (6 bases). CDR1 and CDR2 from the germline V gene are SGHNT and YYREEE (reference sequence). The CDR3 runs to 13 residues. Between the trimmed V and J ends, which lost 5 bases and 1 base, there was a span of 9 bases. CDR3 in amino acids: CASSKQGNTEAFF. Written as DNA, the CDR3 is TGTGCCAGCAGTAAACAGGGGAACACTGAAGCTTTCTTT. The variable domain in full, with the rest retrieved from reference TRBV5-4 and TRBJ1-1, is ETGVTQSPTHLIKTRGQQVTLRCSSQSGHNTVSWYQQALGQGPQFIFQYYREEENGRGNFPPRFSGLQFPNYSSELNVNALELDDSALYLCASSKQGNTEAFFGQGTRLTVV.

V usage is TRBV6-5 and J usage is TRBJ2-3; 10 bases agree with TRBD1. Germline-derived CDR1 and CDR2 are MNHEY and SVGAGI. The CDR3 loop spans 15 amino acids. Losses at the gene ends were 7 bases for V and 0 bases for J; bases not matched to a gene: 4. The CDR3 protein is CASKGQGFSTDTQYF. In DNA form, the CDR3 reads TGTGCCAGCAAGGGACAGGGGTTTAGCACAGATACGCAGTATTTT.

This chain joins TRBV7-9 and TRBJ1-4; no clear D. Germline-derived CDR1 and CDR2 are SEHNR and FQNEAQ (reference sequence). The length of the CDR3 is 12 residues. V was shortened by 5 bases and J by 8 bases, with 9 bases between the two germline ends. The CDR3 sequence: CASSPSREKLFF. CDR3 coding DNA: TGTGCCAGCAGCCCATCACGGGAAAAACTGTTTTTT.

The V gene is TRBV7-6, the J gene TRBJ1-6; TRBD1 aligns across 7 bases. The junction had 7 bases not matched to a gene; V was cut back by 5 bases and J by 9 bases. The CDR3 is made up of 14 amino acids. Per the germline V gene, CDR1 is SGHVS and CDR2 is FNYEAQ. The CDR3 region has the DNA TGTGCCAGCAGCCCTGACAGGGTAGCTTCACCCCTCCACTTT. Protein product: CASSPDRVASPLHF.

This clone was picked up a small number of times. The chain recombines TRBV4-1 with TRBJ1-1, with a weak D call TRBD1 (5 bases). The V end lost 0 bases, the J end lost 1 base, and 9 bases lay between the germline ends. Germline V gene data show CDR1 as MGHRA and CDR2 as YSYEKL. The CDR3 consists of 15 residues. CDR3 bases: TGCGCCAGCAGCCAAGATCAGGGAAGGAACACTGAAGCTTTCTTT. Translated: CASSQDQGRNTEAFF.